The 3 T cell receptor beta chains below were found in one sample sequenced in a study of cytomegalovirus exposure and HLA in healthy donors. Both 60 Vbeta primers and 13 Jbeta primers went into the PCR. The repertoire was sequenced with immunoSEQ multiplex PCR; TCRdb's copy has only in-frame clones and lacks some. This sample contains around 140,000 clones. Specimen: PBMCs. These TCRs come from a man aged 18 to 29 in good health and CMV-seronegative.

The chain couples TRBV7-2 to TRBJ1-1, with D possibly matching TRBD1 (6 bases). CDR3 length: 14 residues. Trimming stripped 0 bases from V and 10 bases from J, with 15 bases between. The germline gives CDR1 SGHTA, CDR2 FQGNSA. The CDR3 here is CASSLAGGGGRAFF. The CDR3 DNA reads as TGTGCCAGCAGCTTAGCAGGAGGGGGGGGGAGAGCTTTCTTT.

The J gene is TRBJ2-7, the V gene TRBV9; no firm D call. CDR1 and CDR2 (germline): SGDLS, YYNGEE. CDR3 size: 13 residues. V gave up 2 bases and J gave up 3 bases, with 9 bases separating them. The DNA of the CDR3 is TGTGCCAGCAGCGTTGACACCAACTACGAGCAGTACTTC. As protein: CASSVDTNYEQYF.

The chain is built from TRBV5-4 and TRBJ1-1; TRBD1 matches 8 bases. Per the germline V gene, CDR1 is SGHNT and CDR2 is YYREEE (reference sequence). The ends lost 4 bases at V and 5 bases at J; junction bases unmatched: 7. The CDR3 is made up of 14 amino acids. CDR3 bases: TGTGCCAGCAGCCTACAGGGGGGTGGAACTGAAGCTTTCTTT. This gives the protein CASSLQGGGTEAFF.